The 23 T cell receptor beta chains below all came from one sample that was sequenced in a study of control samples from healthy donors and cancer patients. The repertoire was sequenced with immunoSEQ multiplex PCR; TCRdb's copy has only in-frame clones and lacks some. The sample carries about 58,000 clones, around 94% recorded once. Material for sequencing was blood. These receptors were obtained from a man aged 25 to 40 in good health.

The table lists this clone with a count of one. V usage is TRBV9 and J usage is TRBJ2-3; D perhaps matches TRBD1 (5 bases). The CDR3 runs to 15 residues. V was clipped by 4 bases and J by 2 bases, with 14 bases between them. Germline-derived CDR1 and CDR2 are SGDLS and YYNGEE. Here the CDR3 reads CASSSGPGFTDTQYF. CDR3 nucleotides: TGTGCCAGCAGCAGTGGGCCAGGGTTCACAGATACGCAGTATTTT.

This chain connects TRBV10-3 to TRBJ1-5; no clear D gene. Germline-derived CDR1 and CDR2 are ENHRY and SYGVKD. Between the trimmed V and J ends, which lost 3 bases and 2 bases, there was a span of 5 bases. The CDR3 extends over 13 amino acids. The CDR3 DNA sequence: TGTGCCATCAGTGACAAGCGCAATCAGCCCCAGCATTTT. Amino acids: CAISDKRNQPQHF.

The chain recombines TRBV27 with TRBJ1-2; maybe TRBD1 (6 bases). CDR1 is MNHEY, CDR2 SMNVEV, per germline (reference sequence). Trimming cost V 6 bases and J 3 bases, with 11 bases left between them. This CDR3 has 13 residues. CDR3 nucleotide sequence: TGTGCCAGCAGCCCCAGGGGCTACTATGGCTACACCTTC. It specifies CASSPRGYYGYTF.

The gene calls are TRBV27 and TRBJ2-3; 7 nucleotides match TRBD1. The CDR3 runs to 14 residues. CDR1 is MNHEY and CDR2 is SMNVEV in the germline V gene (reference sequence). With V trimmed by 5 bases and J by 6 bases, 8 bases remained unmatched. CDR3 loop: CASSPQTGWDTQYF. Here the CDR3 DNA reads TGTGCCAGCAGTCCACAGACAGGGTGGGATACGCAGTATTTT.

This chain uses TRBV30 with TRBJ2-7, with 8 bases that match TRBD2. The CDR3 contains 13 residues. Germline V lookup: CDR1 GTSNPN, CDR2 SVGIG (reference sequence). The junction had 6 bases not matched to a gene; V was cut back by 2 bases and J by 6 bases. CDR3 protein: CAWSIREGLEQYF. The CDR3 coding sequence is TGTGCCTGGAGTATCCGGGAGGGCCTCGAGCAGTACTTC.

DNA of the CDR3: TGTGCCAGCAGCCAAGTTGGGGGGAACAGGTATGGCTACACCTTC. Translation: CASSQVGGNRYGYTF. The rearrangement links TRBV3-1 (or the pseudogene TRBV3-2) to TRBJ1-2; D is possibly TRBD1 (5 bases). Germline assignment: CDR1 LGHDT and CDR2 YNNKEL (reference sequence). The ends were cut back, 1 base at V and 5 bases at J, with 14 bases in the middle. The CDR3 runs 15 residues.

The chain is built from TRBV30 and TRBJ2-7; 9 bases fit TRBD1. V shed 2 bases and J 7 bases; nucleotides not matched to a gene: 9. This CDR3 has 14 amino acids. Germline CDR1 GTSNPN, CDR2 SVGIG (reference sequence). The CDR3 DNA reads TGTGCCTGGAGTAACACAGGGGGCCCGGGAGAGCAGTACTTC. Translated: CAWSNTGGPGEQYF.

The chain links TRBV5-6 to TRBJ1-1; D possibly corresponds to TRBD1 (6 bases). Germline CDR1 SGHDT, CDR2 YYEEEE. Trimming took off 0 bases at V and 5 bases at J, with 17 bases between the two ends. The CDR3 contains 16 residues. Here the CDR3 reads CASSLVRWGTGTEAFF. DNA of the CDR3: TGTGCCAGCAGCTTGGTGAGGTGGGGCACAGGGACTGAAGCTTTCTTT.

The chain couples TRBV11-2 to TRBJ2-7, with 8 bases lining up with TRBD2. The CDR3 is made up of 16 amino acids. Per germline, CDR1 SGHAT and CDR2 FQNNGV. V shed 3 bases and J 1 base; nucleotides not matched to a gene: 8. The CDR3 nucleotides read TGTGCCAGCAGCTTCCTAAGTAGCGGGACTTCCTACGAGCAGTACTTC. Its translation is CASSFLSSGTSYEQYF.

In its sample, this clone was seen once. The chain joins TRBV27 to TRBJ1-5; perhaps TRBD1 as D (5 bases). V lost 0 bases and J lost 2, with 11 bases in between. The CDR3 has 16 residues. CDR1 and CDR2 (germline): MNHEY, SMNVEV (reference sequence). The CDR3 DNA sequence: TGTGCCAGCAGTTTATCCGCAGGGTCTGGCAATCAGCCCCAGCATTTT. Translated: CASSLSAGSGNQPQHF.

The genes are TRBV4-1 and TRBJ2-1; TRBD2 might be the D (6 bases). From germline, CDR1 is MGHRA and CDR2 YSYEKL. This CDR3 contains 12 residues. Trimming cost V 1 base and J 8 bases, with 6 bases left between them. This chain's CDR3 is CASSQGRDEQFF. CDR3 coding DNA: TGCGCCAGCAGCCAAGGGAGGGATGAGCAGTTCTTC.

The V call is TRBV6-2 or TRBV6-3, the J call TRBJ2-6; D not resolved. CDR1 MNHEY and CDR2 SVGEGT come from the germline V gene. V lost 1 base and J 2 bases, leaving 6 bases between the germline ends. The length of the CDR3 is 15 residues. CDR3 nucleotide sequence: TGTGCCAGCAGTTACTTGTCAACTGGGGCCAACGTCCTGACTTTC. It translates to CASSYLSTGANVLTF.

This sequence joins TRBV10-3 and TRBJ1-2, with D perhaps matching TRBD1 (5 bases). This CDR3 spans 13 amino acids. V was clipped by 7 bases and J by 3 bases, with 12 bases between them. Germline CDR1 ENHRY, CDR2 SYGVKD. The CDR3 sequence: CAITDGGDYGYTF. CDR3 bases: TGTGCCATCACGGACGGGGGGGACTATGGCTACACCTTC.

V is TRBV12-5 and J is TRBJ2-1; D might be TRBD1 (7 bases). The germline CDR1 and CDR2 sequences are LGHNT and FRNRAP. This CDR3 region has 13 residues. V was trimmed by 8 bases and J by 9 bases, leaving 17 bases between them. The CDR3 is CASTTGGGIEQFF. DNA for the CDR3: TGTGCTAGTACGACTGGAGGGGGCATTGAGCAGTTCTTC.

The chain links TRBV24-1 to TRBJ2-7; the match to TRBD1 covers 7 bases. Germline V lookup: CDR1 KGHDR, CDR2 SFDVKD. The CDR3 totals 13 residues. After removal of 4 bases from V and 2 bases from J, the junction contained 1 base not matched to a gene. DNA of the CDR3: TGTGCCACCAGTGACAGGGGGACCTACGAGCAGTACTTC. The encoded protein is CATSDRGTYEQYF.

The chain recombines TRBV11-3 with TRBJ2-3; possible D gene TRBD2, 6 bases. CDR1 is SGHNT, CDR2 YENEEA, per germline. With 0 bases removed from V and 9 bases from J, the gap between germline ends came to 13 bases. CDR3 length: 14 amino acids. DNA of the CDR3: TGTGCCAGCAGCTTAGAAATCACTAGCCTCACGCAGTATTTT. Amino acid sequence: CASSLEITSLTQYF. Variable domain in full (rest from reference TRBV11-3 and TRBJ2-3): EAGVVQSPRYKIIEKKQPVAFWCNPISGHNTLYWYLQNLGQGPELLIRYENEEAVDDSQLPKDRFSAERLKGVDSTLKIQPAELGDSAVYLCASSLEITSLTQYFGPGTRLTVL.

The rearrangement uses TRBV7-2 and TRBJ1-2; no reliable D call. V was cut by 2 bases and J by 7 bases, with 17 bases left in between. Germline V gene data show CDR1 as SGHTA and CDR2 as FQGNSA. This CDR3 spans 15 amino acids. Here the CDR3 DNA reads TGTGCCAGCAGCTTAAATTTGGTCAAGGGTACTGGCTACACCTTC. Amino acid sequence: CASSLNLVKGTGYTF.

V usage is TRBV5-1 and J usage is TRBJ2-3; TRBD1 agrees at 12 bases. The V segment lost 4 bases and the J segment 4 bases; nucleotides outside the gene matches: 4. This CDR3 has 15 amino acids. CDR1 is SGHRS and CDR2 is YFSETQ in the germline V gene. The CDR3 DNA sequence: TGCGCCAGCAGCATAGGGACAGGGGGCTCAGATACGCAGTATTTT. This sequence encodes CASSIGTGGSDTQYF.

CDR3 DNA: TGTGCCAGCAGCCCAGAAGCGGGTCATACGCAGTATTTT. Translation: CASSPEAGHTQYF. This rearrangement joins TRBV7-8 to TRBJ2-3; tentative D call: TRBD2 (6 bases). CDR1 SGHVS and CDR2 FQNEAQ come from the germline V gene. Trimming left V 5 bases short and J 7 bases short, with 13 bases between. This CDR3 is 13 amino acids long.

The J gene is TRBJ2-3, the V gene TRBV9, with 12 bases matching TRBD2. The CDR3 consists of 17 residues. V gave up 3 bases and J gave up 3 bases; unmatched junction bases: 8. The germline CDR1 and CDR2 sequences are SGDLS and YYNGEE. CDR3 sequence: CASSERLAGVVTDTQYF. In DNA form, the CDR3 reads TGTGCCAGCAGCGAAAGACTAGCGGGGGTGGTGACAGATACGCAGTATTTT.

This clone was observed a single time. The chain couples TRBV4-2 to TRBJ2-2; 7 bases are shared with TRBD1. V trimming: 4 bases; J trimming: 6 bases; junction bases outside the gene matches: 11. Per germline, CDR1 LGHNA and CDR2 YNFKEQ. This CDR3 has 16 amino acids. CDR3: CASSPRDRDGAGELFF. DNA of the CDR3: TGTGCCAGCAGCCCCCGCGACAGGGATGGGGCCGGGGAGCTGTTTTTT.

The V call is TRBV28, the J call TRBJ2-5, with D possibly TRBD1 on 6 matching bases. Per the germline V gene, CDR1 is MDHEN and CDR2 is SYDVKM. The CDR3 is made up of 14 amino acids. The ends were cut back, 6 bases at V and 1 base at J, with 12 bases in the middle. CDR3 protein: CASRVGQTQETQYF. In DNA, the CDR3 is TGTGCCAGCAGGGTCGGACAGACCCAAGAGACCCAGTACTTC. Full variable domain (rest looked up from reference TRBV28 and TRBJ2-5): DVKVTQSSRYLVKRTGEKVFLECVQDMDHENMFWYRQDPGLGLRLIYFSYDVKMKEKGDIPEGYSVSREKKERFSLILESASTNQTSMYLCASRVGQTQETQYFGPGTRLLVL.

This chain links TRBV3-1 (or the pseudogene TRBV3-2) with TRBJ2-7; no definite D call. Germline V gene sequence: CDR1 LGHDT, CDR2 YNNKEL (reference sequence). Trimming stripped 0 bases from V and 1 base from J, with 7 bases between. The CDR3 length is 14 residues. CDR3 DNA: TGTGCCAGCAGCCAAGAAGGGCGGTCCTACGAGCAGTACTTC. It is translated as CASSQEGRSYEQYF.